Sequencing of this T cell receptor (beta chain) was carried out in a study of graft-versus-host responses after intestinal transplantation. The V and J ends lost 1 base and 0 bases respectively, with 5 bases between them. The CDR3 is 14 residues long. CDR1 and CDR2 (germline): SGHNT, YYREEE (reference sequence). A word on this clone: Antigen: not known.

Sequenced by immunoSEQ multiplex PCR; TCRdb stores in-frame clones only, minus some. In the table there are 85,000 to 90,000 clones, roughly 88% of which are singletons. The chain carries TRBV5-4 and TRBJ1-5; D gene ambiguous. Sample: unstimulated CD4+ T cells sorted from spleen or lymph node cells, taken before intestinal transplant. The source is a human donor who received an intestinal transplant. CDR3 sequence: CASSLQNSNQPQHF. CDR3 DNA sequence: TGTGCCAGCAGCTTGCAGAATAGCAATCAGCCCCAGCATTTT.